A single sample is the source of the 18 T cell receptor beta chains below, sequenced in a study of OX40 agonist ivuxolimab in advanced cancers. Using immunoSEQ multiplex PCR, the repertoire was profiled, and TCRdb retains in-frame clones only, with some absent. This sample has roughly 39,000 clones, with just under 90% found just once. Sequenced here: CD4+ or CD8+ T cells sorted from blood, sampled in a trial of the OX40 agonist ivuxolimab. These receptors were taken from an adult with an advanced solid tumor such as melanoma, head and neck, liver or kidney cancer.

This clone appeared a few times. The chain is built from TRBV7-3 and TRBJ2-3; weak D call: TRBD2 (5 bases). V dropped 3 bases and J dropped 1 base, with 11 bases sitting between them. This CDR3 is 15 amino acids long. Germline V lookup: CDR1 SGHTA, CDR2 FQGTGA. The CDR3 sequence is CASSFGGGGTDTQYF. The CDR3 region has the DNA TGTGCCAGCAGCTTCGGAGGTGGGGGCACAGATACGCAGTATTTT.

The DNA of the CDR3 is TGTGCCAGCAGTGCCGGACTCTCCTACGAGCAGTACTTC. Its translation: CASSAGLSYEQYF. V gene TRBV5-5 combines with J gene TRBJ2-7, with D possibly matching TRBD2 (5 bases). The CDR3 consists of 13 residues. CDR1 and CDR2 (germline): SGHKS, YYEKEE (reference sequence). The V end lost 5 bases, the J end lost 0 bases, and 9 bases lay between the germline ends.

This clone came up a few times. The chain uses TRBV12-1 and TRBJ2-3. TRBV12-1 is a listed pseudogene. The CDR3 is made up of 14 amino acids. CDR3 residues: CASSHESSTDTQYF. DNA of the CDR3: TGTGCCAGCAGCCACGAATCAAGCACAGATACGCAGTATTTT.

The chain joins TRBV2 to TRBJ1-2, with D unclear. The CDR3 is 15 residues long. V dropped 2 bases and J dropped 6 bases, with 16 bases sitting between them. Germline CDR1 SNHLY, CDR2 FYNNEI. The CDR3 sequence: CASSEIPDLSDGYTF. In DNA, the CDR3 is TGTGCCAGCAGTGAAATCCCAGATCTCTCAGATGGCTACACCTTC.

The chain is built from TRBV7-9 and TRBJ2-1; 8 nucleotides align to TRBD2. The ends lost 5 bases at V and 5 bases at J; junction bases unmatched: 5. Germline-derived CDR1 and CDR2 are SEHNR and FQNEAQ (reference sequence). The CDR3 runs 14 residues. For the CDR3, the DNA is TGTGCCAGCAGCCCCGGGACTAGTCACAATGAGCAGTTCTTC. Translated: CASSPGTSHNEQFF.

The rearrangement joins TRBV27 to TRBJ2-1; 8 bases fit TRBD2. This CDR3 is 15 amino acids long. Germline CDR1 MNHEY, CDR2 SMNVEV (reference sequence). The V segment lost 7 bases and the J segment 1 base; nucleotides outside the gene matches: 6. The CDR3, as DNA: TGTGCCAGCACCCTCCGGGAGGGGTCCTACAATGAGCAGTTCTTC. This sequence encodes CASTLREGSYNEQFF.

Remarks on this clone: In the same sample, other DNA sequences code for this CDR3. This chain uses TRBV2 with TRBJ2-3; a possible D gene is TRBD2 (6 bases). This CDR3 comprises 14 residues. V was pared by 6 bases and J by 0 bases, with 10 bases between. Germline CDR1 is SNHLY and CDR2 is FYNNEI. CDR3 residues: CASRPGLSTDTQYF. DNA for the CDR3: TGTGCCAGCAGGCCGGGACTCAGCACAGATACGCAGTATTTT.

This clone came up once. V is TRBV4-1 and J is TRBJ2-1; 10 bases line up with TRBD2. CDR1 and CDR2 (germline): MGHRA, YSYEKL. V was clipped by 5 bases and J by 8 bases; unmatched bases: 6. This CDR3 has 14 residues. DNA of the CDR3: TGCGCCAGCAGCACGGGGACTAGCGTCCATGAGCAGTTCTTC. Translation: CASSTGTSVHEQFF.

The rearrangement joins TRBV11-3 to TRBJ2-7, with TRBD2 matching 7 bases. CDR3 size: 15 residues. Germline loops: CDR1 SGHNT, CDR2 YENEEA. V lost 2 bases to trimming and J lost 0 bases; unmatched junction nucleotides: 4. The DNA of the CDR3 is TGTGCCAGCAGCTTACAAAGCGGGACCTCCTACGAGCAGTACTTC. Protein sequence: CASSLQSGTSYEQYF. The entire variable domain, with the rest obtained from reference TRBV11-3 and TRBJ2-7, is as follows: EAGVVQSPRYKIIEKKQPVAFWCNPISGHNTLYWYLQNLGQGPELLIRYENEEAVDDSQLPKDRFSAERLKGVDSTLKIQPAELGDSAVYLCASSLQSGTSYEQYFGPGTRLTVT.

This rearrangement joins TRBV5-1 to TRBJ1-1; no definite D call. V was clipped by 2 bases and J by 0 bases, with 8 bases between them. Germline V gene lookup returns CDR1 SGHRS and CDR2 YFSETQ. The CDR3 has 14 residues. The CDR3: CASSFEGMNTEAFF. For the CDR3, the DNA is TGCGCCAGCAGCTTTGAGGGAATGAACACTGAAGCTTTCTTT.

V is TRBV4-2 and J is TRBJ1-2; the D gene is possibly TRBD1 (6 bases). CDR1 is LGHNA, CDR2 YNFKEQ, per germline. The CDR3 sequence is 17 residues long. The V end was cut by 0 bases, the J end by 5 bases, with 19 bases between. This CDR3 reads CASSQDPSGTTPYGYTF. The DNA of the CDR3 is TGTGCCAGCAGCCAAGACCCTTCCGGGACAACTCCTTATGGCTACACCTTC.

This chain uses TRBV28 with TRBJ2-6; no reliable D call. The V end was cut by 1 base, the J end by 3 bases, with 13 bases between. Germline CDR1 reads MDHEN; CDR2 reads SYDVKM. This CDR3 is 17 amino acids long. CDR3 amino acids: CASSLYAPRSGANVLTF. CDR3 bases: TGTGCCAGCAGTTTATACGCCCCACGGAGTGGGGCCAACGTCCTGACTTTC.

The V and J genes are TRBV5-4 and TRBJ2-7; 14 nucleotides line up with TRBD2. The J segment lost 6 bases and the V segment lost 4 bases, leaving 3 bases of the junction unmatched. The CDR3 loop spans 14 amino acids. The germline gives CDR1 SGHNT, CDR2 YYREEE (reference sequence). CDR3 protein: CASSGLAGGGEQYF. DNA for the CDR3: TGTGCCAGCAGCGGACTAGCGGGAGGCGGCGAGCAGTACTTC.

The chain joins TRBV19 to TRBJ2-4; tentative D call: TRBD2 (6 bases). The V gene's germline CDR1 is LNHDA and CDR2 SQIVND (reference sequence). V lost 6 bases and J lost 12, with 18 bases in between. The CDR3 is 13 residues long. The CDR3 loop reads CASRQGLASYQYF. The CDR3 DNA reads TGTGCCAGTAGGCAGGGCCTAGCGTCCTATCAGTACTTC.

The chain is built from TRBV6-6 and TRBJ2-3; TRBD2 might be the D (6 bases). CDR1 is MNHNY and CDR2 is SVGAGI in the germline V gene (reference sequence). The CDR3 runs 16 residues. Trimming shortened V by 6 bases and J by 5 bases, and 21 bases separated the two germline ends. The chain's CDR3 is CASSVGTSLLGDTQYF. CDR3 in DNA: TGTGCCAGCAGCGTCGGGACTTCCCTCTTAGGAGATACGCAGTATTTT.

This clone has only a few counts. In DNA, the CDR3 is TGTGCCAGCTCACCAAGGACAAACGGACCTGGAAACACCATATATTTT. This sequence encodes CASSPRTNGPGNTIYF. The rearrangement uses TRBV18 and TRBJ1-3; maybe TRBD1 (5 bases). V dropped 2 bases and J dropped 2 bases, with 13 bases sitting between them. CDR1 KGHSH and CDR2 LQKENI come from the germline V gene. This CDR3 has 16 residues. The full variable domain, with the rest looked up from reference TRBV18 and TRBJ1-3, is NAGVMQNPRHLVRRRGQEARLRCSPMKGHSHVYWYRQLPEEGLKFMVYLQKENIIDESGMPKERFSAEFPKEGPSILRIQQVVRGDSAAYFCASSPRTNGPGNTIYFGEGSWLTVV.

This rearrangement joins TRBV19 to TRBJ2-1; D might be TRBD2 (6 bases). Trimming stripped 9 bases from V and 8 bases from J, with 14 bases between. This CDR3 has 12 residues. Germline CDR1 LNHDA, CDR2 SQIVND (reference sequence). The DNA for the CDR3 is TGTGCCAGCCAGGACTATGCCTATGAGCAGTTCTTC. Translation gives CASQDYAYEQFF.

The CDR3 reads CASSPWGRGETQYF. In DNA, the CDR3 is TGTGCCAGCAGCCCCTGGGGCAGGGGTGAGACCCAGTACTTC. The chain joins TRBV7-3 to TRBJ2-5; perhaps TRBD1 as D (6 bases). CDR3 length equals 14 residues. V was trimmed by 5 bases and J by 5 bases, leaving 15 bases between them. Germline lookup yields CDR1 SGHTA and CDR2 FQGTGA.